This T cell receptor (beta chain) came from a study of beta chain features in type 1 diabetes. Trimming removed 3 bases from V and 3 bases from J; junction bases left unmatched: 5. This CDR3 has 15 amino acids. Germline V gives CDR1 SGHDN, CDR2 FVKESK. The study reverse transcribed the entire isolated RNA, so it sequenced expressed TCRB transcripts. Only in-frame clones appear in the TCRdb table, and some are missing; sequencing was by immunoSEQ multiplex PCR. The sample holds 300,000 to 350,000 clones, 6.5% to 10% seen once. The receptor comes from a woman under 30 in good health. V gene TRBV14 combines with J gene TRBJ2-3, with 8 bases lining up with TRBD1. Sequenced sample: central memory CD4+ T cells from blood. This CDR3 reads CASSQWTGHTDTQYF. CDR3 nucleotides: TGTGCCAGCAGCCAGTGGACAGGGCATACAGATACGCAGTATTTT. Filled out from reference TRBV14 and TRBJ2-3, the complete variable domain reads EAGVTQFPSHSVIEKGQTVTLRCDPISGHDNLYWYRRVMGKEIKFLLHFVKESKQDESGMPNNRFLAERTGGTYSTLKVQPAELEDSGVYFCASSQWTGHTDTQYFGPGTRLTVL.